These 25 T cell receptor beta chains were all obtained from the same sample, sequenced in a study of radiotherapy plus CTLA-4 blockade in lung cancer. Clones were read by immunoSEQ multiplex PCR, and TCRdb kept only the in-frame ones, dropping some. This table holds about 49,000 clones, about 85% found once. The source was peripheral blood, collected from a patient treated with radiotherapy plus ipilimumab. The source of these receptors is a human donor with non-small cell lung cancer whose response to radiotherapy plus ipilimumab could not be evaluated.

V and J are TRBV4-1 and TRBJ1-5; TRBD1 matches 10 bases. The CDR3 length is 15 residues. After removal of 4 bases from V and 7 bases from J, the junction contained 7 bases not matched to a gene. Germline V gene lookup returns CDR1 MGHRA and CDR2 YSYEKL. CDR3 loop: CASSPSGTGEQPQHF. The CDR3 nucleotides are TGCGCCAGCAGCCCCAGCGGGACAGGGGAACAGCCCCAGCATTTT.

The chain has TRBV5-1 and TRBJ2-5; the D gene is possibly TRBD1 (5 bases). Between the trimmed V and J ends, which lost 0 bases and 5 bases, there was a span of 17 bases. Germline CDR1 reads SGHRS; CDR2 reads YFSETQ. The CDR3 runs to 16 residues. The CDR3 DNA reads TGCGCCAGCAGCTTGGGGGTCCCCCAGGGTAGGGAGACCCAGTACTTC. This gives the protein CASSLGVPQGRETQYF.

The chain is built from TRBV2 and TRBJ2-1; TRBD2 matches at 14 bases. Germline V lookup: CDR1 SNHLY, CDR2 FYNNEI. The CDR3 length is 17 residues. J lost 6 bases, V lost 6 bases, and 10 bases had no gene match. CDR3 sequence reads: CASRGLAGADPVNEQFF. CDR3 bases: TGTGCCAGCAGGGGACTAGCGGGAGCCGACCCGGTCAATGAGCAGTTCTTC.

The gene calls are TRBV15 and TRBJ1-4; possible D gene TRBD1, 5 bases. Looked up from germline, CDR1 is LNHNV and CDR2 is YYDKDF (reference sequence). Trimming left V 8 bases short and J 4 bases short, with 14 bases between. This CDR3 has 14 amino acids. CDR3 protein: CATGGWPNNEKLFF. The CDR3 nucleotides are TGTGCCACCGGGGGGTGGCCGAATAATGAAAAACTGTTTTTT.

The chain is built from TRBV4-2 and TRBJ2-1, with 11 nucleotides matching TRBD2. This CDR3 has 15 amino acids. Trimming took 4 bases from V and 4 from J; bases not matched to a gene: 3. CDR1 is LGHNA and CDR2 is YNFKEQ in the germline V gene. The CDR3 sequence: CASSRGTSGYNEQFF. In DNA form, the CDR3 reads TGTGCCAGCAGCCGCGGGACTAGCGGATACAATGAGCAGTTCTTC.

V usage is TRBV9 and J usage is TRBJ1-2; a weak D match, TRBD1 (5 bases). Germline-derived CDR1 and CDR2 are SGDLS and YYNGEE. This CDR3 has 14 residues. V was clipped by 0 bases and J by 3 bases, with 9 bases between them. CDR3 bases: TGTGCCAGCAGCGTAGAGGAAGGGGACTATGGCTACACCTTC. Its translation is CASSVEEGDYGYTF.

V gene TRBV6-5 combines with J gene TRBJ1-2; D unresolved. This CDR3 region has 11 residues. Germline V gives CDR1 MNHEY, CDR2 SVGAGI. Trimming took off 2 bases at V and 6 bases at J, with 4 bases between the two ends. Written as DNA, the CDR3 is TGTGCCAGCAGTTACGGAGATGGCTACACCTTC. This codes for CASSYGDGYTF.

The V gene is TRBV25-1, the J gene TRBJ1-4; the match to TRBD1 covers 10 bases. Trimming took 11 bases from V and 6 from J; bases not matched to a gene: 6. Germline V CDR1 and CDR2: MGHDK, SYGVNS. This CDR3 is 13 amino acids long. In DNA, the CDR3 is TGTGCCTGCCGACAGGGGGCGCATGAAAAACTGTTTTTT. Translated, it gives CACRQGAHEKLFF.

This chain uses TRBV7-2 with TRBJ2-2; 12 bases are a match to TRBD1. Germline V gene sequence: CDR1 SGHTA, CDR2 FQGNSA. Germline trimming cut 5 bases from V and 8 bases from J; bases unmatched to any gene: 6. The CDR3 has 15 amino acids. CDR3 region: CASSQGTGGWGELFF. CDR3 nucleotide sequence: TGTGCCAGCAGCCAAGGGACAGGGGGCTGGGGGGAGCTGTTTTTT. Supplemented by reference TRBV7-2 and TRBJ2-2, the full variable domain reads GAGVSQSPSNKVTEKGKDVELRCDPISGHTALYWYRQSLGQGLEFLIYFQGNSAPDKSGLPSDRFSAERTGGSVSTLTIQRTQQEDSAVYLCASSQGTGGWGELFFGEGSRLTVL.

This clone was seen just once. The chain joins TRBV6-1 to TRBJ2-7; D may be TRBD2 (6 bases). The germline V gene has CDR1 MNHNS and CDR2 SASEGT. This CDR3 is 14 amino acids long. Trimming removed 4 bases at V and 0 bases at J, with 10 bases between. The CDR3 DNA reads TGTGCCAGCAGTGGCACCGGGGGCTCCTACGAGCAGTACTTC. Encoded protein: CASSGTGGSYEQYF.

This chain joins TRBV18 and TRBJ1-1; D ambiguous. Germline CDR1 is KGHSH and CDR2 is LQKENI. CDR3 length: 11 residues. V was shortened by 6 bases and J by 3 bases, with 5 bases between the two germline ends. CDR3 sequence reads: CASSGYTEAFF. The CDR3 coding sequence is TGTGCCAGCTCCGGTTACACTGAAGCTTTCTTT.

CDR3 residues: CAWTGTSGNVEQFF. CDR3 nucleotide sequence: TGTGCCTGGACCGGGACTAGCGGGAATGTCGAGCAGTTCTTC. This chain joins TRBV30 and TRBJ2-1; TRBD2 aligns across 13 bases. Germline V gene data show CDR1 as GTSNPN and CDR2 as SVGIG (reference sequence). V was pared by 4 bases and J by 10 bases, with 7 bases of the junction left unmatched. The CDR3 consists of 14 residues.

The chain uses TRBV28 and TRBJ1-3, with D perhaps TRBD1 (6 bases). The CDR3 spans 15 residues. Trimming pared 0 bases from V and 3 bases from J, leaving 9 bases between. CDR1 and CDR2 (germline): MDHEN, SYDVKM. CDR3 bases: TGTGCCAGCAGTTTATGGGGCAGGGGTGGAAACACCATATATTTT. This encodes CASSLWGRGGNTIYF.

The chain joins TRBV7-2 to TRBJ2-2, with D unresolved. Looked up from germline, CDR1 is SGHTA and CDR2 is FQGNSA. Deletions cut 2 bases from V and 2 bases from J, with 9 bases between. The CDR3 runs 15 residues. CDR3 sequence: CASSLWQTNTGELFF. The DNA for the CDR3 is TGTGCCAGCAGCTTATGGCAGACAAACACCGGGGAGCTGTTTTTT.

The CDR3 loop reads CASSFGGAHAYGYTF. CDR3 coding DNA: TGTGCCAGCAGTTTTGGGGGGGCGCATGCCTATGGCTACACCTTC. The genes are TRBV28 and TRBJ1-2, with a weak D call TRBD1 (6 bases). V gave up 3 bases and J gave up 4 bases, with 15 bases separating them. The germline V gene has CDR1 MDHEN and CDR2 SYDVKM. The CDR3 runs 15 residues.

The CDR3 region has the DNA TGTGCCAGCAGGGGTTCGCCTAGATTCAGTGAGCAGTTCTTC. Translating gives CASRGSPRFSEQFF. This chain connects TRBV6-1 to TRBJ2-1; no firm D call. CDR1 is MNHNS and CDR2 is SASEGT in the germline V gene. The CDR3 has 14 residues. Trimming pared 6 bases from V and 9 bases from J, leaving 18 bases between.

This clone was counted a few times. The rearrangement uses TRBV5-4 and TRBJ2-5; 10 positions agree with TRBD2. The germline gives CDR1 SGHNT, CDR2 YYREEE (reference sequence). This CDR3 comprises 14 residues. V was clipped by 4 bases and J by 4 bases; unmatched bases: 4. Here the CDR3 reads CASSDRLAGETQYF. The CDR3 DNA is TGTGCCAGCAGCGACAGACTAGCGGGAGAGACCCAGTACTTC.

This chain joins TRBV6-6 and TRBJ1-1, with unresolved D. The CDR3 has 15 residues. V lost 0 bases and J lost 4, with 12 bases in between. From germline, CDR1 is MNHNY and CDR2 SVGAGI (reference sequence). This CDR3 is CASSYSPGNPTEAFF. The DNA of the CDR3 is TGTGCCAGCAGTTACTCTCCGGGGAACCCCACTGAAGCTTTCTTT.

The chain combines TRBV9 with TRBJ1-1; D is possibly TRBD1 (6 bases). Germline V gives CDR1 SGDLS, CDR2 YYNGEE. The CDR3 runs 15 residues. Trimming removed 6 bases at V and 1 base at J, with 16 bases between. The CDR3, as DNA: TGTGCCAGCACCCGGGGGGGGCGCGAGAACACTGAAGCTTTCTTT. Translated, it gives CASTRGGRENTEAFF. The variable domain in full, completed from reference TRBV9 and TRBJ1-1, reads DSGVTQTPKHLITATGQRVTLRCSPRSGDLSVYWYQQSLDQGLQFLIQYYNGEERAKGNILERFSAQQFPDLHSELNLSSLELGDSALYFCASTRGGRENTEAFFGQGTRLTVV.

J is TRBJ1-5 and V is TRBV4-3; 12 bases line up with TRBD1. The V gene end was trimmed by 2 bases and the J gene end by 7 bases; junction bases not matched to a gene: 9. Germline V gives CDR1 LGHNA, CDR2 YSLEER. CDR3 length: 17 residues. CDR3 protein: CASSQTSGTGGGQPQHF. CDR3 DNA: TGCGCCAGCAGCCAAACATCCGGGACAGGGGGCGGACAGCCCCAGCATTTT.

The chain couples TRBV12-5 to TRBJ2-5; 14 bases match TRBD2. Per germline, CDR1 LGHNT and CDR2 FRNRAP. The CDR3 runs to 16 residues. With 2 bases clipped from V and 5 bases from J, the junction kept 4 bases outside the gene matches. The CDR3 bases are TGTGCTAGTGGTTTGAGACTAGCGGGAGGGAGGGAGACCCAGTACTTC. Its translation: CASGLRLAGGRETQYF.

This clone has a handful of counts. The chain couples TRBV5-4 to TRBJ2-7; 9 positions match TRBD2. CDR1 and CDR2 from the germline V gene are SGHNT and YYREEE (reference sequence). CDR3 length equals 15 residues. V lost 0 bases to trimming and J lost 2 bases; unmatched junction nucleotides: 3. The CDR3 DNA sequence: TGTGCCAGCAGCTTGGACGCTAGCGGGACCTACGAGCAGTACTTC. Encoded protein: CASSLDASGTYEQYF.

The V call is TRBV2, the J call TRBJ1-2; D is perhaps TRBD1 (5 bases). V was pared by 5 bases and J by 6 bases, with 19 bases between. The CDR3 is 15 amino acids. Germline V gene data show CDR1 as SNHLY and CDR2 as FYNNEI. The CDR3 here is CASSQTNLGGDGYTF. CDR3 sequence (DNA): TGTGCCAGCAGTCAAACGAACCTCGGGGGGGATGGCTACACCTTC.

The rearrangement uses TRBV29-1 and TRBJ2-1, with 11 bases matching TRBD2. This CDR3 is 18 amino acids long. Per the germline V gene, CDR1 is SQVTM and CDR2 is ANQGSEA. Trimming at V came to 7 bases and at J to 5 bases, leaving 19 bases not matched to a gene. The CDR3 loop is CSAVPYLLAGGVHNEQFF. In nucleotides, the CDR3 is TGCAGCGCTGTCCCGTATCTTTTAGCGGGAGGGGTCCACAATGAGCAGTTCTTC.

In the case of this clone: An end of the junction does not agree with germline; a read error may underlie this. The sample has other DNA sequences that encode this CDR3 too. The chain recombines TRBV9 with TRBJ2-7; D might be TRBD2 (6 bases). This CDR3 is built from 16 residues. In germline, CDR1 is SGDLS, CDR2 YYNGEE. Here the CDR3 DNA reads TGTGCTAGCAGCACGTACCGGGACTTACCCATTTATGAGCAGTACTTC. It translates to CASSTYRDLPIYEQYF.